One TCR beta chain is described in this entry. This sample is drawn from a study of blood T cell repertoires in COVID-19. As for the study in general: Specimens from acute and convalescent COVID-19 originated in the United States, Italy and Spain. From T cells, B-cell-depleted T cells, or PBMCs came the material, which was cDNA or gDNA.

Cohorts were determined from participant-reported clinical history. Germline assignment: CDR1 SEHNR and CDR2 FQNEAQ (reference sequence). V lost 5 bases to trimming and J lost 4 bases; unmatched junction nucleotides: 4. The CDR3 has 15 residues. Source study methods: Reference gene primer amplification gave estimated nucleated cell counts. The repertoire was sequenced with immunoSEQ multiplex PCR; TCRdb's copy has only in-frame clones and lacks some. The V and J calls and clone size were taken over from that table, and D and trimming were inferred from the DNA. This table has roughly 400,000 clones, over 75% appearing once.

The receptor comes from a woman between 18 and 29 years old who had been exposed to COVID-19. Sample: PBMCs or T cells enriched from blood (not recorded which). This chain joins TRBV7-9 and TRBJ2-1; 11 nucleotides match TRBD2. The CDR3 protein is CASSQLAGEYNEQFF. The CDR3 DNA follows: TGTGCCAGCAGCCAACTAGCGGGGGAATACAATGAGCAGTTCTTC.